This TCR beta chain appears in the sequencing data of a study of monozygotic twins with cystic fibrosis. Across the study: With about 15 PCR cycles, barcoded libraries came from roughly 2.8 micrograms of fragmented DNA. Notes on the study in general: Low clonality (median roughly 0.009) suggested a mostly naive repertoire. In 13 of 16 pairs, V gene usage was closest to the co-twin's. Monozygotic CF twins shared more identical nucleotide clonotypes than unrelated patients.

The V and J ends lost 2 bases and 4 bases respectively, with 10 bases between them. CDR1 SGHRS and CDR2 YFSETQ come from the germline V gene. CDR3 length equals 13 residues. Sequenced by immunoSEQ multiplex PCR; TCRdb stores in-frame clones only, minus some. The sample consists of 25,000 to 30,000 clones, around 96% of them appearing once. Note on this clone: Its matching antigen is unknown.

J is TRBJ2-7 and V is TRBV5-1; D is uncertain. This sequence was found in a girl aged 2 to 10 with cystic fibrosis. Input material: blood. CDR3 amino acids: CASSFGAGYEQYF. The CDR3 nucleotides are TGCGCCAGCAGCTTTGGTGCTGGATACGAGCAGTACTTC.